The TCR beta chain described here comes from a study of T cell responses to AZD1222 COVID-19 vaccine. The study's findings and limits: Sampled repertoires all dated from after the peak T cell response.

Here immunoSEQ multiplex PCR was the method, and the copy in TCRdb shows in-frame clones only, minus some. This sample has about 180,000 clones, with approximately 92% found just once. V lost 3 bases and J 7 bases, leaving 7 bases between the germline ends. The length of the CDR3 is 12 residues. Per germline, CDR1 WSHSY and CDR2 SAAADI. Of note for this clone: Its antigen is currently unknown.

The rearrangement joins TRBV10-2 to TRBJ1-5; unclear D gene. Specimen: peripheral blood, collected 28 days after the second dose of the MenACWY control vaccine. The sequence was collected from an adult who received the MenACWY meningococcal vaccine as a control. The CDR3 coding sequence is TGCGCCAGCAGTGACCCGACCCAGCCCCAGCATTTT. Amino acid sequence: CASSDPTQPQHF.